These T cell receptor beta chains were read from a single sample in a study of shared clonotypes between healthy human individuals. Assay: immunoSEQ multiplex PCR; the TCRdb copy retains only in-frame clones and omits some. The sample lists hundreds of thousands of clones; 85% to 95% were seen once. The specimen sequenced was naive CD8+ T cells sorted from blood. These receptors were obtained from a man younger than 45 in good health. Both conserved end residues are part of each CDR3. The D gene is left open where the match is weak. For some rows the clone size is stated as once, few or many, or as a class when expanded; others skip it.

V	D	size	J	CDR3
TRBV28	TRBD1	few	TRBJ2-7	CASTDRDYEQYF
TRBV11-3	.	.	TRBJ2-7	CASSLGTASYEQYF
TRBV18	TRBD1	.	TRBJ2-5	CASSYRGMETQYF
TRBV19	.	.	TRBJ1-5	CASRTNLGNSNQPQHF
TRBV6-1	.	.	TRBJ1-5	CASSERLFLGDQPQHF
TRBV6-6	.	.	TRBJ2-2	CASSYLGTGELFF
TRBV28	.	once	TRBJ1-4	CASSLSQGDFNEKLFF
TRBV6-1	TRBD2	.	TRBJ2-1	CASSPPAGGPDEQFF
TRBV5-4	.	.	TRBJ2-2	CASSVQEASTGELFF
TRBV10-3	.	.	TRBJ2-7	CATTDGSYEQYF
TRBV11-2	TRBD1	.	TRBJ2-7	CASSSGQGVAYEQYF
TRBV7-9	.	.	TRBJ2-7	CASSPQDISYEQYF
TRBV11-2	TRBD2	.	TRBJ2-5	CASSFALGLEVTQYF
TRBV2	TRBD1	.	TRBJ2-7	CASSDWTGGYEQYF
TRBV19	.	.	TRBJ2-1	CASSRGFEQFF
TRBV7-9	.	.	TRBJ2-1	CASSLLAGLPNEQFF
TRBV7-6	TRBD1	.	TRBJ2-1	CASSSNTGTEYNEQFF
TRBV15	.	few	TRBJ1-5	CATSRDANQPQHF
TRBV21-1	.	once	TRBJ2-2	CASSKEVQGDTGELFF
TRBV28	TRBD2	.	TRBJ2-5	CASSSLSSGRSPETQYF
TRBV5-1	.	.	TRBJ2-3	CASSLVIGTDTQYF
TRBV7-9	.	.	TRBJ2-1	CASSLGTYEQFF
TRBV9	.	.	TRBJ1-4	CASSVGVRSGANEKLFF
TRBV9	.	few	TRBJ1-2	CASSAYYGYTF
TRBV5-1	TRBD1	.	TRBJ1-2	CASSPGTGSYGYTF
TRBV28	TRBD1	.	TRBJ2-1	CASRLQGDADNEQFF
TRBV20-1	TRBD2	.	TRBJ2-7	CSGGTSEEQYF
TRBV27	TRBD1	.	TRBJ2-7	CASSISLGTGIYEQYF
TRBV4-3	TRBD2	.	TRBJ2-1	CASSQDTSGVRDEQFF
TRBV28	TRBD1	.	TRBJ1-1	CASRRQGTPEAFF
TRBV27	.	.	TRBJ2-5	CASSFRGPETQYF
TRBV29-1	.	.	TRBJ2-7	CSVIAERTYEQYF
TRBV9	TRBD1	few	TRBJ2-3	CASSTRLGQGADTQYF
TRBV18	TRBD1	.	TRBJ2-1	CASSPGQKGNEQFF
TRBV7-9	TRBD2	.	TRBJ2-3	CASSETSGSTDTQYF
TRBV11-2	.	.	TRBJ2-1	CASSLVAENNEQFF
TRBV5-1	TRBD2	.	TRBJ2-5	CASSFRPSGRLETQYF
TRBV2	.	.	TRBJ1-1	CASRGTEAFF
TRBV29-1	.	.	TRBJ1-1	CSVNSGSMAFF
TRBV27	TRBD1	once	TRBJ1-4	CASSLSGGGEKLFF
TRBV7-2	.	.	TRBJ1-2	CAIPIPPFRYYGYTF
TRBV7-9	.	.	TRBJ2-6	CASSLRQAGANVLTF
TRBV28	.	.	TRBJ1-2	CASVSITGLDGYTF
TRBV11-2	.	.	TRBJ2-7	CASSLRNRAHEQYF
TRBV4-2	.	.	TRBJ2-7	CASSQEGGATYEQYF
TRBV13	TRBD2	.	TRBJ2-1	CASSPWTSGSGEQFF
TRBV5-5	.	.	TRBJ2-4	CASSLAKNIQYF
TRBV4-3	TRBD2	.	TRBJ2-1	CASSQDSGSRSYNEQFF
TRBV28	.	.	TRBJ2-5	CASSLPLQASLQETQYF
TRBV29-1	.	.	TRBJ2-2	CSVTGPTGELFF
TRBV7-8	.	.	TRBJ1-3	CASSLGTPSGNTIYF